This T cell receptor beta chain comes out of a study of blood T cell repertoires in COVID-19. Study information: Both acute and convalescent COVID-19 samples were obtained from the United States, Italy and Spain.

The CDR3 runs to 11 residues. The V end lost 2 bases, the J end lost 10 bases, and 11 bases lay between the germline ends. CDR1 is SQVTM, CDR2 ANQGSEA, per germline. How the authors handled the data: Amplification of reference gene primers provided the estimated nucleated cell counts. This table comes from immunoSEQ multiplex PCR, and its TCRdb copy is limited to in-frame clones, with some not included. V and J calls and clone size follow that table, whereas D and trimming were derived from the DNA. The sample lists 250,000 or so clones; around 87% were seen once. This receptor was identified in a woman in her sixties or seventies with COVID-19, enrolled during active disease. Sequenced material: peripheral blood. The rearrangement links TRBV29-1 to TRBJ1-1, with D possibly TRBD1 on 5 matching bases. The CDR3 DNA follows: TGCAGCGTTGAATTGGGGGGTCGAGCTTTCTTT. Amino acids: CSVELGGRAFF.